The following is a TCR beta chain sequence with its context. Its antigen is unidentified. The assay was immunoSEQ multiplex PCR, and TCRdb's table has in-frame clones only and misses some. The sample lists some 26,000 clones, less than 90% occurring once. This sample was taken from a study of lymphopenia after photon versus proton radiotherapy. Broader study findings: Photon-treated patients lost naive T cells and TCR diversity; proton-treated stayed stable. After lymphocyte nadir, photon-treated repertoires showed oligoclonal expansion, especially CD8+ Temra. A bigger post-nadir fall in TCR diversity correlated inversely with survival time in deceased patients. Better survival with proton therapy was suggested as possible, not demonstrated.

The CDR3 loop spans 18 amino acids. After removal of 7 bases from V and 2 bases from J, the junction contained 18 bases not matched to a gene. From germline, CDR1 is SQVTM and CDR2 ANQGSEA. This sequence joins TRBV29-1 and TRBJ2-1; the match to TRBD2 covers 9 bases. The material was peripheral blood, obtained from a patient treated with photon-based radiotherapy. The TCR was taken from a woman in her forties or fifties with pancreatic cancer. CDR3 nucleotide sequence: TGCAGCGCGTTGGGTACTAGCGGGCCCTCCGTAGCCTACAATGAGCAGTTCTTC. It specifies CSALGTSGPSVAYNEQFF.